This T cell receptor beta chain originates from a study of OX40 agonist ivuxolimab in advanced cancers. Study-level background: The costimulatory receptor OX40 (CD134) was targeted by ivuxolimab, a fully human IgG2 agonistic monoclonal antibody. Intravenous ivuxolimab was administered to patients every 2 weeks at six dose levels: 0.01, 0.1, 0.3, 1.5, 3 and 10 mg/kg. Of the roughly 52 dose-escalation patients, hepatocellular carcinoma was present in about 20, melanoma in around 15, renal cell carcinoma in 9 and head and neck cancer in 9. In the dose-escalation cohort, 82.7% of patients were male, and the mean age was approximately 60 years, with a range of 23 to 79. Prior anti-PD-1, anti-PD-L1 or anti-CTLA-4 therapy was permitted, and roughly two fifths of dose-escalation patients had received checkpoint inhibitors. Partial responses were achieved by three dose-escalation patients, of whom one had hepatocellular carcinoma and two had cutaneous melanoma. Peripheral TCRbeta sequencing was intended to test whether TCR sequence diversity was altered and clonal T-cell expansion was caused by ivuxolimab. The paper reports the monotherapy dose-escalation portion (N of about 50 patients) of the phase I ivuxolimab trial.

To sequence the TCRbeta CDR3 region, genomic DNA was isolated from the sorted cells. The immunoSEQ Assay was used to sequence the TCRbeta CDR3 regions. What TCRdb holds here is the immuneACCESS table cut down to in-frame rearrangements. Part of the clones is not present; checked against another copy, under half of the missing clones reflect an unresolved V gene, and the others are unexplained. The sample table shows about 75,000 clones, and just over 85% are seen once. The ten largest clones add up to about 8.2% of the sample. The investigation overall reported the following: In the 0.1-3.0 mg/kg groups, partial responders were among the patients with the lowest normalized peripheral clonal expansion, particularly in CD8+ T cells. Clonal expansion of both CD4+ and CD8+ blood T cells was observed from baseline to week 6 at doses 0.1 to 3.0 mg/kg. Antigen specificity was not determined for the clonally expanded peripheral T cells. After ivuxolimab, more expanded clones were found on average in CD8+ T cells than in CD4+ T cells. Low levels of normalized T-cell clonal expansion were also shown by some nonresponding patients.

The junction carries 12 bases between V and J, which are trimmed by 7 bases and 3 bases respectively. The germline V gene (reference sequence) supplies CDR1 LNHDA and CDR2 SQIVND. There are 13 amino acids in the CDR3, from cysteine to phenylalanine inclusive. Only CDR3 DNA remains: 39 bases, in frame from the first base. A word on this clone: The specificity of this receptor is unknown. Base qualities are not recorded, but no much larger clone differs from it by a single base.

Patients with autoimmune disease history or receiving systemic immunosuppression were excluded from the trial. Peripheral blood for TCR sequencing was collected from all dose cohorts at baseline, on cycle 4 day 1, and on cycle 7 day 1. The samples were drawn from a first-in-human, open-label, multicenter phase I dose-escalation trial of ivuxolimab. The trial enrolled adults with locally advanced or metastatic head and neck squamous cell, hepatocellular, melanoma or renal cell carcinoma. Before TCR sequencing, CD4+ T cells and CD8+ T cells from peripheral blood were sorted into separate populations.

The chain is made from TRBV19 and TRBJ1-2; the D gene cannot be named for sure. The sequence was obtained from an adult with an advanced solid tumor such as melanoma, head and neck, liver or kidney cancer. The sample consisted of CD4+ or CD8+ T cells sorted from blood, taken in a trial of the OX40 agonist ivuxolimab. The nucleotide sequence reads TGTGCCAGTACCCCGGACGGCTACTATGGCTACACCTTC. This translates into CASTPDGYYGYTF.